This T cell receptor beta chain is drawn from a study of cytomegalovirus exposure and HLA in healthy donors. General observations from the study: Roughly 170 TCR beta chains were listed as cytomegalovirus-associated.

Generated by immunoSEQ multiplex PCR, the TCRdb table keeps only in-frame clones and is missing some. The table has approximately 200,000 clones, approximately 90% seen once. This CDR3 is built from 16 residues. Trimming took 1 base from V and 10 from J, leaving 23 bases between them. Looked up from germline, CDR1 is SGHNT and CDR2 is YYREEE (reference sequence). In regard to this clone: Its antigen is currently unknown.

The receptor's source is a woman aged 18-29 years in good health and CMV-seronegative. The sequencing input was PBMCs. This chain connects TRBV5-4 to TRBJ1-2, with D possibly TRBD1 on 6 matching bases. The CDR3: CASSLLGGTALEDYTF. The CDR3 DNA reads TGTGCCAGCAGCTTGTTAGGGGGTACAGCTCTGGAGGACTACACCTTC. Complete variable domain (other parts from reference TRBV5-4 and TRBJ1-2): ETGVTQSPTHLIKTRGQQVTLRCSSQSGHNTVSWYQQALGQGPQFIFQYYREEENGRGNFPPRFSGLQFPNYSSELNVNALELDDSALYLCASSLLGGTALEDYTFGSGTRLTVV.